This TCR beta chain was documented in a study of response to subunit inactivated influenza vaccine (dated by TCRdb to the late 2010s). In terms of the full investigation: The study used deep quantitative T cell receptor repertoire profiling to track responses to a trivalent subunit inactivated influenza vaccine.

The library was obtained by RT-PCR. Reads for this sample came from an Illumina HiSeq 2500. TCRdb itself trimmed the public reads at Q25 with fastp, ran MiXCR and retained productive beta chains. When rows share a CDR3 protein, they turn into one entry using the most common DNA and genes. For this sample there are around 790,000 distinct CDR3 sequences; 21% appear just once. The leading ten clones occupy 10% to 13% of the sample. Comments on this clonotype: It lacks a known antigen. Base quality data are lacking; no much larger clone is found one base away.

There are 14 amino acids in the CDR3, from cysteine to phenylalanine inclusive. Of the read, only the CDR3 DNA is kept; its 42 bases are in frame from base 1. CDR1 SGHRS and CDR2 YFSETQ are derived from the germline V gene. V was cut back by 8 bases and J by 2 bases, leaving a gap of 14 bases between them. The paper as a whole reports these results and caveats: The authors suggested that each seasonal influenza vaccination may recruit only a limited number of new T cells.

This material consisted of PBMCs from blood, taken 5 days after vaccination. The clonotype was recovered from a man in his fifties or sixties who received an inactivated influenza vaccine. Donor details come from another sample of the same person, matched by shared clones. In this chain, TRBV5-1 is recombined with TRBJ2-1; no D gene is confidently identified. The sequence in DNA is TGCGCCAGAGCTGTCGCGGTGGCCTACAATGAGCAGTTCTTC. Translated, this is CARAVAVAYNEQFF.